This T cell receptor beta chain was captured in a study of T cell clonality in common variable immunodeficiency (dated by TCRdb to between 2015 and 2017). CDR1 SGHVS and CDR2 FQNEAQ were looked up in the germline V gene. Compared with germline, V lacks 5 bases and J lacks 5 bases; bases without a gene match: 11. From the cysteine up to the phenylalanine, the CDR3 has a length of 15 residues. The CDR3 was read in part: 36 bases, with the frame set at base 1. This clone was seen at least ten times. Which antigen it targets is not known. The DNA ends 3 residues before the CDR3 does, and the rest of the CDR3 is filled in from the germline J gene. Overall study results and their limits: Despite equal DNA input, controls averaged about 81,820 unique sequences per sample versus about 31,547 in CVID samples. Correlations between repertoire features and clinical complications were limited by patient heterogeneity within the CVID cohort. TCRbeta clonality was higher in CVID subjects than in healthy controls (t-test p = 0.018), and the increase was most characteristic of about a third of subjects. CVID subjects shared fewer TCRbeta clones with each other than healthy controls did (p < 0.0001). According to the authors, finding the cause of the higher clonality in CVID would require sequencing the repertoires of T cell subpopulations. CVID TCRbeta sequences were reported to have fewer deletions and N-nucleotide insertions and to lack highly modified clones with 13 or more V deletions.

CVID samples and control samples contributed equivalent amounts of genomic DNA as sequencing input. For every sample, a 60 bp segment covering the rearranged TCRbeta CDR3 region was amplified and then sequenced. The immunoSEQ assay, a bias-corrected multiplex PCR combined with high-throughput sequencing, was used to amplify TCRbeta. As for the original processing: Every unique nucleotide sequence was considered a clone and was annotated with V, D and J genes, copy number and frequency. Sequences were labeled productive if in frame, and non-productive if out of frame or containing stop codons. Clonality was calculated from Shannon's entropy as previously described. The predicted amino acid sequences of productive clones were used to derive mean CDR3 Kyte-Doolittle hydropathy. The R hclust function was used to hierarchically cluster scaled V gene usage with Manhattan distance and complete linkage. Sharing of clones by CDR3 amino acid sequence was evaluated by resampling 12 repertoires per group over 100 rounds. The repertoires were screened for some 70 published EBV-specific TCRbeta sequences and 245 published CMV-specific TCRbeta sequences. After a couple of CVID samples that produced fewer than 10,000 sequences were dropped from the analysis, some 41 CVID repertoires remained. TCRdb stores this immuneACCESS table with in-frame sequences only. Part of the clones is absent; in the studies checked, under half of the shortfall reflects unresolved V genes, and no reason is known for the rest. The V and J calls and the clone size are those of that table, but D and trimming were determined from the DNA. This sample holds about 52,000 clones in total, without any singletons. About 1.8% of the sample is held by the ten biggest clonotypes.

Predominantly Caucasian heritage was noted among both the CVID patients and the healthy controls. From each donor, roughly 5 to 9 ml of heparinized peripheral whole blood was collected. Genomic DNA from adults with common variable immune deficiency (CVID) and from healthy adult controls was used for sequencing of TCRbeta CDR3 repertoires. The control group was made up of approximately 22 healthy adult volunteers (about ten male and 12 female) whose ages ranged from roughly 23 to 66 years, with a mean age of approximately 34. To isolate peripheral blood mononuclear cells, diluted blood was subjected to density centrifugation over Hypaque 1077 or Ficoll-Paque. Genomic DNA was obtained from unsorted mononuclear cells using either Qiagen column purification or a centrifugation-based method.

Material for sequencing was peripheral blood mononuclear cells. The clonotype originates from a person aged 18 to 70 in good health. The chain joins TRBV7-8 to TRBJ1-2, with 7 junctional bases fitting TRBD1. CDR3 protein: CASSPNRGSLYGYTF. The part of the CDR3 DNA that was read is TGTGCCAGCAGCCCCAACAGGGGATCATTGTATGGC.